What follows describes a single T cell receptor beta chain. Its specificity is unknown. CDR1 and CDR2 (germline): LNHDA, SQIVND (reference sequence). The V segment lost 3 bases and the J segment 2 bases; nucleotides outside the gene matches: 2. The CDR3 covers 15 residues. This entry is derived from a study of long-term antiretroviral therapy in people with HIV. They ran version v3.0 of the immunoSEQ assay at survey level. Profiled with immunoSEQ multiplex PCR; TCRdb holds only in-frame clones, not every one. This table has some 22,000 clones, about 85% appearing once. Overall study results and limits: The blood, collected between 2004 and 2017, was possibly taken under older ART regimens. No data were available on ART adherence, viral resistance or therapy changes. CDR3 lengths in HIV samples spanned a narrower range than controls.

This sequence was found in a man aged 35 to 55 with HIV. The chain joins TRBV19 to TRBJ1-4; 8 bases agree with TRBD1. Source: unsorted PBMCs, taken 1.6 years after starting antiretroviral therapy. The CDR3 reads CASSMRTGTNEKLFF. As DNA, the CDR3 is TGTGCCAGTAGTATGAGGACAGGGACTAATGAAAAACTGTTTTTT. Variable domain in full (rest from reference TRBV19 and TRBJ1-4): DGGITQSPKYLFRKEGQNVTLSCEQNLNHDAMYWYRQDPGQGLRLIYYSQIVNDFQKGDIAEGYSVSREKKESFPLTVTSAQKNPTAFYLCASSMRTGTNEKLFFGSGTQLSVL.